Listed here are 5 T cell receptor beta chains from one sample, sequenced in a study of CD8 T cells in Susac syndrome. When the RNA was reverse transcribed, random hexamers were used with an input of roughly 0.5 to 1 ug. TCRdb reprocessed the immunoSEQ multiplex PCR reads with MiXCR, giving one entry per CDR3 protein. The sample yields about 210,000 distinct CDR3 sequences, about 95% seen once. The specimen sequenced was CD4+ T cells from PBMCs. The receptors stem from a human donor with multiple sclerosis.

The V and J genes are TRBV3-1 and TRBJ2-3; no reliable D call. V gave up 1 base and J gave up 2 bases, with 4 bases separating them. The CDR3 sequence is 13 residues long. CDR1 is LGHDT and CDR2 is YNNKEL in the germline V gene (reference sequence). The CDR3 sequence: CASSQVPTDTQYF. In nucleotides, the CDR3 is TGTGCCAGCAGCCAAGTTCCCACAGATACGCAGTATTTT.

The chain combines TRBV18 with TRBJ2-7; TRBD1 is a possible D gene (6 bases). The CDR3 runs 15 residues. From germline, CDR1 is KGHSH and CDR2 LQKENI. The V and J ends lost 6 bases and 6 bases respectively, with 21 bases between them. The CDR3 is CASSPVGAGRGEQYF. The CDR3 nucleotides read TGTGCCAGCTCCCCGGTGGGGGCTGGTCGGGGCGAGCAGTACTTC.

The chain has TRBV15 and TRBJ2-7; D is unclear. The ends were cut back, 1 base at V and 6 bases at J, with 10 bases in the middle. The length of the CDR3 is 13 residues. Germline lookup yields CDR1 LNHNV and CDR2 YYDKDF (reference sequence). CDR3 in DNA: TGTGCCACCAGCAGAGGAAGATGGACCGAGCAGTACTTC. Its protein product is CATSRGRWTEQYF.

Only one count was recorded for this clonotype. The chain combines TRBV7-2 with TRBJ2-5; the match to TRBD2 covers 9 bases. Per the germline V gene, CDR1 is SGHTA and CDR2 is FQGNSA. The CDR3 has 15 residues. The ends lost 1 base at V and 7 bases at J; junction bases unmatched: 7. The CDR3 loop is CASSLELAGPGTQYF. The DNA of the CDR3 is TGTGCCAGCAGCTTAGAACTAGCGGGCCCAGGGACCCAGTACTTC.

This sequence joins TRBV15 and TRBJ2-1, with D possibly matching TRBD1 (6 bases). Between the trimmed V and J ends, which lost 5 bases and 8 bases, there was a span of 22 bases. Germline V gene sequence: CDR1 LNHNV, CDR2 YYDKDF (reference sequence). The CDR3 is 16 amino acids. CDR3 sequence (DNA): TGTGCCACCAGCTACCTCCGGGCAGGGGATTTCGATGAGCAGTTCTTC. Its translation is CATSYLRAGDFDEQFF.